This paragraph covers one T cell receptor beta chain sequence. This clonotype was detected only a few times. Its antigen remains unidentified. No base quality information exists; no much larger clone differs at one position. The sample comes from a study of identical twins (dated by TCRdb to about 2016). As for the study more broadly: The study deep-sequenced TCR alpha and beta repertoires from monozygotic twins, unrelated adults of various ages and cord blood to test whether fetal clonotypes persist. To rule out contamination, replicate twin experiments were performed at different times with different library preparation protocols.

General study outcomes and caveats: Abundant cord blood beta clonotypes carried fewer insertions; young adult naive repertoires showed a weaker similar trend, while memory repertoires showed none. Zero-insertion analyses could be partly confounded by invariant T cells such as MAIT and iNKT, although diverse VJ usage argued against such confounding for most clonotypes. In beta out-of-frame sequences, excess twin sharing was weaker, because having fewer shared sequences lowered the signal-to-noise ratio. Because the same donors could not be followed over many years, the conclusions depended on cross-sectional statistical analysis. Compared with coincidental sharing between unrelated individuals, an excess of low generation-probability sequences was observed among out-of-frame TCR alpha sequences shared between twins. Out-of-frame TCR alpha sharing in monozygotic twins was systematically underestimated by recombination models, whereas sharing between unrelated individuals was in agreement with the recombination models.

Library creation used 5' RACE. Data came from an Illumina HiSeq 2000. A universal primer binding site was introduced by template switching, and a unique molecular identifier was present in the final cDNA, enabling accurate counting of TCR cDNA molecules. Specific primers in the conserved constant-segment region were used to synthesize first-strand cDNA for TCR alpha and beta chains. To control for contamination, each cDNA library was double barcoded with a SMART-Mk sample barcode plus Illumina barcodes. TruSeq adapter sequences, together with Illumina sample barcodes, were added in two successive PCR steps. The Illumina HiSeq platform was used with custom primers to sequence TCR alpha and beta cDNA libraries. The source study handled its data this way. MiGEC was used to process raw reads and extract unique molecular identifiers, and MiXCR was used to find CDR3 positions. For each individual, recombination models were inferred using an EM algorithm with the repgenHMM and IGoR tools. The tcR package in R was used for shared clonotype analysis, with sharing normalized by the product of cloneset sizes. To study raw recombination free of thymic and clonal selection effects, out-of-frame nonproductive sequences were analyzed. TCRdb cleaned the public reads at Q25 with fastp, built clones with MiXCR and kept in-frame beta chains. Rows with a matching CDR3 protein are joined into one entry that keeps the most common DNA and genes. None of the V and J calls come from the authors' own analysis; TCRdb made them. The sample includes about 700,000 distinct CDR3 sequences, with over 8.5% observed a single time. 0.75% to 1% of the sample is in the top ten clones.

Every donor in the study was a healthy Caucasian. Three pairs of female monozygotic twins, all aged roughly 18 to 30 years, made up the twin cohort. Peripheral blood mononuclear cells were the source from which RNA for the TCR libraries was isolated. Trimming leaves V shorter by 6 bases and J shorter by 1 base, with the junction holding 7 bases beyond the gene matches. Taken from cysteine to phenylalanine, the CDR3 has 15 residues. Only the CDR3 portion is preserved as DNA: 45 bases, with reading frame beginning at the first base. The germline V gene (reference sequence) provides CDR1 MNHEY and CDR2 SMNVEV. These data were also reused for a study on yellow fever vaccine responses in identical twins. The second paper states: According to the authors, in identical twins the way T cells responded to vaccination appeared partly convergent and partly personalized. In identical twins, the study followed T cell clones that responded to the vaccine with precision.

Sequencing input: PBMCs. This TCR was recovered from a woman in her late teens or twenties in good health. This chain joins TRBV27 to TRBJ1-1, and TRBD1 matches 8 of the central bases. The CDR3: CASRLSQGANTEAFF. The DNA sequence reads TGTGCCAGCAGGCTATCTCAGGGGGCGAACACTGAAGCTTTCTTT.